A single sample is the source of the 22 T cell receptor beta chains below, sequenced in a study of breast tumors, draining lymph nodes, adjacent tissues. One entry per CDR3 protein, called by TCRdb with MiXCR from the multiplex PCR reads. The data hold about 17,000 distinct CDR3 sequences, with around 58% observed a single time. Sequenced input: tumor-adjacent breast tissue. The receptors derive from a female donor with breast cancer. Some clones in this sample may be carry-over from other donors' samples.

This clonotype has a count of ten or more. The chain has TRBV12-3 or TRBV12-4 and TRBJ1-1, with D perhaps matching TRBD1 (6 bases). V lost 6 bases, J lost 1 base, and 12 bases lay in between. This CDR3 has 14 amino acids. The CDR3 DNA follows: TGTGCCAGCAGACCGACAGGAAAGAACACTGAAGCTTTCTTT. Amino acid sequence: CASRPTGKNTEAFF.

As concerns this clonotype: Germline and junction disagree at one end, which may indicate a read error. The rearrangement joins TRBV2 to TRBJ2-5; 10 bases agree with TRBD1. Germline V gene sequence: CDR1 SNHLY, CDR2 FYNNEI. The CDR3 is 16 amino acids. The CDR3 bases are TGTGCCAGCAGTGTCCGGGACAGGGGTTTCGGAGAGACCCAGCACTTC. Translated, it gives CASSVRDRGFGETQHF.

The rearrangement uses TRBV19 and TRBJ1-2; D is unresolved. V was trimmed by 3 bases and J by 3 bases, leaving 11 bases between them. The CDR3 length is 14 residues. From germline, CDR1 is LNHDA and CDR2 SQIVND (reference sequence). The DNA for the CDR3 is TGTGCCAGTAGTATGTCCAGGAACGACTATGGCTACACCTTC. Translating gives CASSMSRNDYGYTF.

This clonotype has ten or more counts. In DNA form, the CDR3 reads TGTGCCAGCAGGCGGCAGGGCGGGGGTAGCACAGATACGCAGTATTTT. This codes for CASRRQGGGSTDTQYF. The chain carries TRBV6-5 and TRBJ2-3; the match to TRBD2 covers 7 bases. The CDR3 consists of 16 residues. Germline CDR1 reads MNHEY; CDR2 reads SVGAGI. V gave up 6 bases and J gave up 0 bases; unmatched junction bases: 9.

This chain links TRBV5-1 with TRBJ2-1; D may be TRBD2 (7 bases). The length of the CDR3 is 18 residues. Germline V CDR1 and CDR2: SGHRS, YFSETQ. V gave up 3 bases and J gave up 10 bases, with 29 bases separating them. DNA of the CDR3: TGCGCCAGCAGCTCTTTTGTAGGGGGGGTAACGGGTTTTTGGGAGCAGTTCTTC. This codes for CASSSFVGGVTGFWEQFF.

Remarks on this clonotype: Because the CDR3's place on the DNA is in doubt, the DNA is left out and the CDR3 is given as listed by TCRdb. The chain employs TRBV24-1 and TRBJ2-7; the table gives TRBD1 as D, unverified against the DNA. Germline V gene sequence: CDR1 KGHDR, CDR2 SFDVKD. Ends included, the CDR3 has 14 residues. The CDR3 loop reads CATSAVRRGGEQYF.

The rearrangement uses TRBV18 and TRBJ1-6; no clear D. This CDR3 region has 15 residues. Germline values: CDR1 KGHSH, CDR2 LQKENI. The V and J ends lost 1 base and 9 bases respectively, with 13 bases between them. CDR3 bases: TGTGCCAGCTCACCACTTGAAGTACGTAGTTCACCCCTCCACTTT. Its protein product is CASSPLEVRSSPLHF.

The rearrangement links TRBV24-1 to TRBJ2-1; 9 bases are shared with TRBD1. The CDR3 totals 17 residues. The V segment lost 6 bases and the J segment 8 bases; nucleotides outside the gene matches: 16. Germline V gene sequence: CDR1 KGHDR, CDR2 SFDVKD. For the CDR3, the DNA is TGTGCCACCAGTCAACCGGGACAGGGCTTTATTAGGGATGAGCAGTTCTTC. Translated, it gives CATSQPGQGFIRDEQFF.

This clonotype occurred a few times. The chain employs TRBV6-1 and TRBJ2-7; D might be TRBD1 (5 bases). Germline lookup yields CDR1 MNHNS and CDR2 SASEGT. The CDR3 covers 15 residues. Trimming pared 3 bases from V and 1 base from J, leaving 13 bases between. The CDR3 reads CASSDTKQASYEQYF. For the CDR3, the DNA is TGTGCCAGCAGTGACACCAAACAGGCGTCCTACGAGCAGTACTTC.

V and J are TRBV14 and TRBJ1-2; TRBD1 agrees at 7 bases. In germline, CDR1 is SGHDN, CDR2 FVKESK. V shed 0 bases and J 3 bases; nucleotides not matched to a gene: 10. CDR3 size: 17 residues. The CDR3 region is CASSQENPDRAYYGYTF. CDR3 DNA sequence: TGTGCCAGCAGCCAAGAAAACCCTGACAGGGCTTACTATGGCTACACCTTC.

This chain links TRBV9 with TRBJ2-1; perhaps TRBD1 as D (6 bases). The CDR3 consists of 16 residues. Trimming removed 4 bases at V and 1 base at J, with 15 bases between. The germline gives CDR1 SGDLS, CDR2 YYNGEE. This CDR3 is CASSKWGQASYNEQFF. In nucleotides, the CDR3 is TGTGCCAGCAGCAAGTGGGGGCAGGCGTCCTACAATGAGCAGTTCTTC.

This rearrangement joins TRBV5-1 to TRBJ2-7, with TRBD1 matching over 7 bases. Germline loops: CDR1 SGHRS, CDR2 YFSETQ. The CDR3 is 19 residues long. Trimming removed 0 bases from V and 5 bases from J; junction bases left unmatched: 20. In nucleotides, the CDR3 is TGCGCCAGCAGCTTGGGAAGAACATACCGGGACAGCGACTTCGACGAGCAGTACTTC. Its protein product is CASSLGRTYRDSDFDEQYF.

This clonotype was counted only a few times. This chain joins TRBV2 and TRBJ1-2; 10 nucleotides agree with TRBD1. From germline, CDR1 is SNHLY and CDR2 FYNNEI. With V trimmed by 6 bases and J by 6 bases, 4 bases remained unmatched. This CDR3 comprises 13 residues. The CDR3 protein is CASRGQGFDGYTF. CDR3 bases: TGTGCCAGCAGGGGACAGGGGTTTGATGGCTACACCTTC. The full variable domain, rest sourced from reference TRBV2 and TRBJ1-2, is EPEVTQTPSHQVTQMGQEVILRCVPISNHLYFYWYRQILGQKVEFLVSFYNNEISEKSEIFDDQFSVERPDGSNFTLKIRSTKLEDSAMYFCASRGQGFDGYTFGSGTRLTVV.

To note about this clonotype: Germline is not matched at one junction end, which may reflect a read error. The chain recombines TRBV7-7 with TRBJ2-2; TRBD2 aligns across 7 bases. The CDR3 runs to 15 residues. CDR1 is SSHAT and CDR2 is FNYEAQ in the germline V gene (reference sequence). The CDR3 DNA sequence: TGTGCTAGCAGGCCAAACCCGGGGGGAACCGGGGAGCTGTTTTTT. Encoded protein: CASRPNPGGTGELFF.

The V call is TRBV7-9, the J call TRBJ2-2; TRBD1 agrees at 8 bases. Trimming took 5 bases from V and 7 from J; bases not matched to a gene: 18. This CDR3 has 18 residues. Germline CDR1 reads SEHNR; CDR2 reads FQNEAQ (reference sequence). The CDR3, as DNA: TGTGCCAGCAGCCCTAATCAAAGGACAGGGCACATCATCGGGGAGCTGTTTTTT. Its translation: CASSPNQRTGHIIGELFF.

This clonotype qualifies as medium-sized. This chain links TRBV7-2 with TRBJ2-1, with TRBD2 identical over 8 bases. The CDR3 is 15 amino acids. Germline lookup yields CDR1 SGHTA and CDR2 FQGNSA. Trimming at V came to 2 bases and at J to 9 bases, leaving 9 bases not matched to a gene. The CDR3 region has the DNA TGTGCCAGCAGCTTACTCGGGACTAGACGGGGTGAGCAGTTCTTC. Translation gives CASSLLGTRRGEQFF. Together with reference TRBV7-2 and TRBJ2-1, the CDR3 gives the full variable domain: GAGVSQSPSNKVTEKGKDVELRCDPISGHTALYWYRQSLGQGLEFLIYFQGNSAPDKSGLPSDRFSAERTGGSVSTLTIQRTQQEDSAVYLCASSLLGTRRGEQFFGPGTRLTVL.

This chain connects TRBV7-2 to TRBJ2-3; 9 bases align to TRBD1. Germline values: CDR1 SGHTA, CDR2 FQGNSA. This CDR3 contains 16 residues. The ends lost 5 bases at V and 2 bases at J; junction bases unmatched: 8. CDR3 amino acids: CASSRLTGGYTDTQYF. The DNA of the CDR3 is TGTGCCAGCAGCCGATTGACAGGGGGATACACAGATACGCAGTATTTT. Using reference TRBV7-2 and TRBJ2-3 for the parts outside the CDR3, the full variable domain is GAGVSQSPSNKVTEKGKDVELRCDPISGHTALYWYRQSLGQGLEFLIYFQGNSAPDKSGLPSDRFSAERTGGSVSTLTIQRTQQEDSAVYLCASSRLTGGYTDTQYFGPGTRLTVL.

This chain connects TRBV4-1 to TRBJ1-5, with D unclear. Germline loops: CDR1 MGHRA, CDR2 YSYEKL. The CDR3 has 13 amino acids. V lost 0 bases and J lost 7, with 7 bases in between. CDR3 loop: CASSQDGWQPQHF. CDR3 sequence (DNA): TGCGCCAGCAGCCAAGATGGTTGGCAGCCCCAGCATTTT.

The chain has TRBV9 and TRBJ2-1; 7 bases agree with TRBD1. This CDR3 comprises 16 residues. From germline, CDR1 is SGDLS and CDR2 YYNGEE. V gave up 3 bases and J gave up 2 bases; unmatched junction bases: 8. The CDR3 loop is CASSALTGTAYNEQFF. CDR3 DNA sequence: TGTGCCAGCAGCGCCCTTACCGGGACAGCCTACAATGAGCAGTTCTTC.

V usage is TRBV29-1 and J usage is TRBJ2-7; D ambiguous. Germline loops: CDR1 SQVTM, CDR2 ANQGSEA. The CDR3 extends over 12 amino acids. Trimming stripped 2 bases from V and 0 bases from J, with 5 bases between. In DNA form, the CDR3 reads TGCAGCGTTGAAACCGGCTCCTACGAGCAGTACTTC. It translates to CSVETGSYEQYF.

The table lists this clonotype with a count of one. At one end, the junction sequence differs from germline, possibly due to a read error. The chain joins TRBV18 to TRBJ1-4, with no clear D. CDR3 length: 14 residues. Germline V gene sequence: CDR1 KGHSH, CDR2 LQKENI. Here the CDR3 DNA reads TGTGCCAGCTCACCACCGCGACCAAATGAAAAACTGCTTTTT. It translates to CASSPPRPNEKLLF.

A note on this clonotype: The missing conserved phenylalanine or tryptophan at the end of this CDR3 makes a read error likely. CDR3 in DNA: TGCGCCAGCAGCTTGGTGGCAGGGTATGACCAGTTCCTC. Translated, it gives CASSLVAGYDQFL. The rearrangement uses TRBV5-1 and TRBJ2-1, with TRBD1 as a possible D gene (5 bases). The CDR3 contains 13 residues. Germline assignment: CDR1 SGHRS and CDR2 YFSETQ.